Listed here are 20 T cell receptor beta chains from one sample, sequenced in a study of early T cells in non-severe SARS-CoV-2 infection. TCRdb reprocessed the 5' RACE reads with MiXCR, giving one entry per CDR3 protein. The sample shows about 30,000 distinct CDR3 sequences, 4.5% to 7% of them seen only once. What was sequenced was whole blood. The origin of the receptors is an adult who was a healthcare worker with PCR-confirmed SARS-CoV-2 infection or an uninfected control (not recorded which).

This clonotype was detected ten times or more. The CDR3 protein is CASSSGTVGSTDTQYF. For the CDR3, the DNA is TGTGCCAGCAGCTCTGGGACGGTAGGAAGCACAGATACGCAGTATTTT. The J gene is TRBJ2-3, the V gene TRBV5-8, with D possibly being TRBD1 or TRBD2 (5 bases each). Trimming took 3 bases from V and 0 from J, leaving 14 bases between them. The CDR3 has 16 residues. Germline V CDR1 and CDR2: SGHTS, YDEGEE.

On this clonotype: At one boundary the junction diverges from the germline segment, which might be a read error. This chain joins TRBV2 and TRBJ2-6, with TRBD1 as a possible D gene (5 bases). This CDR3 comprises 14 residues. The germline V gene has CDR1 SNHLY and CDR2 FYNNEI. The CDR3 here is CASSATTGADVLTF. The CDR3 DNA reads TGTGCCAGCAGTGCCACTACTGGGGCCGACGTCCTGACTTTC.

This clonotype was seen a few times. The genes are TRBV30 and TRBJ2-2; perhaps TRBD2 as D (5 bases). Trimming cost V 0 bases and J 5 bases, with 13 bases left between them. This CDR3 has 15 residues. The germline gives CDR1 GTSNPN, CDR2 SVGIG (reference sequence). The CDR3 is CAWSVHTSRTGELFF. The CDR3, as DNA: TGTGCCTGGAGTGTACATACTAGTCGGACCGGGGAGCTGTTTTTT.

This clonotype was counted at least ten times. The chain recombines TRBV5-1 with TRBJ2-1; D may correspond to TRBD1 or TRBD2 (5 bases each). The V end was cut by 3 bases, the J end by 7 bases, with 14 bases between. CDR1 is SGHRS, CDR2 YFSETQ, per germline. CDR3 length: 14 amino acids. CDR3 protein: CASSSLHGANEQFF. Written as DNA, the CDR3 is TGCGCCAGCAGCTCCCTACACGGGGCGAATGAGCAGTTCTTC.

V is TRBV7-2 and J is TRBJ2-5, with 14 bases identical to TRBD2. Germline values: CDR1 SGHTA, CDR2 FQGNSA. The CDR3 covers 16 residues. V was pared by 5 bases and J by 3 bases, with 5 bases of the junction left unmatched. CDR3 sequence: CASSPPGLAGEETQYF. In DNA, the CDR3 is TGTGCCAGCAGCCCCCCGGGACTAGCGGGAGAAGAGACCCAGTACTTC. The variable domain in full, completed from reference TRBV7-2 and TRBJ2-5, reads GAGVSQSPSNKVTEKGKDVELRCDPISGHTALYWYRQSLGQGLEFLIYFQGNSAPDKSGLPSDRFSAERTGGSVSTLTIQRTQQEDSAVYLCASSPPGLAGEETQYFGPGTRLLVL.

In this sample, this clonotype turned up a few times. V gene TRBV20-1 combines with J gene TRBJ1-4; TRBD1 might be the D (5 bases). This CDR3 is 13 amino acids long. Germline assignment: CDR1 DFQATT and CDR2 SNEGSKA (reference sequence). With 3 bases removed from V and 3 bases from J, the gap between germline ends came to 8 bases. The CDR3 region is CSASQGANEKLFF. The CDR3 nucleotides read TGCAGTGCTAGTCAGGGAGCTAATGAAAAACTGTTTTTT.

In this sample, this clonotype turned up many times. The CDR3 here is CASSLGIGETQYF. CDR3 coding DNA: TGTGCCAGCAGCTTAGGGATTGGGGAGACCCAGTACTTC. J is TRBJ2-5 and V is TRBV7-6; D ambiguous. V lost 1 base and J 5 bases, leaving 8 bases between the germline ends. The CDR3 has 13 amino acids. The germline CDR1 and CDR2 sequences are SGHVS and FNYEAQ. Variable domain in full (rest from reference TRBV7-6 and TRBJ2-5): GAGVSQSPRYKVTKRGQDVALRCDPISGHVSLYWYRQALGQGPEFLTYFNYEAQQDKSGLPNDRFSAERPEGSISTLTIQRTEQRDSAMYRCASSLGIGETQYFGPGTRLLVL.

This clonotype was recorded many times. The rearrangement links TRBV11-2 to TRBJ2-3, with D tentatively TRBD1 (6 bases). Trimming cost V 5 bases and J 4 bases, with 13 bases left between them. There are 14 residues in the CDR3. CDR1 is SGHAT, CDR2 FQNNGV, per germline. The CDR3 reads CASSQTGPADTQYF. CDR3 nucleotides: TGTGCCAGCAGCCAGACAGGCCCCGCAGATACGCAGTATTTT.

The chain is built from TRBV19 and TRBJ2-1; D possibly matches TRBD1 or TRBD2 (5 bases each). Germline lookup yields CDR1 LNHDA and CDR2 SQIVND (reference sequence). CDR3 length: 14 residues. V lost 3 bases and J 3 bases, leaving 9 bases between the germline ends. CDR3 nucleotide sequence: TGTGCCAGTAGTATGGGGACGAGCTACAATGAGCAGTTCTTC. Translating it yields CASSMGTSYNEQFF.

Note on this clonotype: A single base separates this from a much larger clone, so it may be a read error. The V and J genes are TRBV7-6 and TRBJ1-1, with 7 positions matching TRBD1. CDR3 length: 14 amino acids. CDR1 and CDR2 from the germline V gene are SGHVS and FNYEAQ. The trim removed 5 bases at V and 6 bases at J, leaving 9 bases unmatched. The CDR3 nucleotides are TGTGCCAGCAGCCCCCAGGGGGTGCGTGCTGAAGCTTTCTTT. Translating it yields CASSPQGVRAEAFF.

This clonotype was seen more than once but under ten times. The chain couples TRBV11-3 to TRBJ2-7; D is perhaps TRBD2 (6 bases). Germline V gene lookup returns CDR1 SGHNT and CDR2 YENEEA. Trimming took 5 bases from V and 3 from J, leaving 11 bases between them. CDR3 length: 13 residues. The CDR3 DNA reads as TGTGCCAGCAGCCCCTCTAGCGACTACGAGCAGTACTTC. Amino acids: CASSPSSDYEQYF.

V gene TRBV6-1 combines with J gene TRBJ2-5; 7 positions agree with TRBD2. The CDR3 has 15 amino acids. Germline V CDR1 and CDR2: MNHNS, SASEGT. The junction had 10 bases not matched to a gene; V was cut back by 7 bases and J by 2 bases. The CDR3 nucleotides read TGTGCCAGCACCGCCTTTGCGGGGGTTCAAGAGACCCAGTACTTC. Residues: CASTAFAGVQETQYF.

This clonotype was found many times. The gene calls are TRBV5-1 and TRBJ1-1; D might be TRBD1 (5 bases). The germline V and J ends were trimmed by 4 bases and 3 bases, with 19 bases remaining between them. The germline V gene encodes CDR1 SGHRS and CDR2 YFSETQ. The CDR3 contains 16 residues. CDR3 DNA sequence: TGCGCCAGCAGCGCAGGACGGTCAGGGCTTGACACTGAAGCTTTCTTT. Its protein is CASSAGRSGLDTEAFF. Looking up the rest from reference TRBV5-1 and TRBJ1-1 gives the full variable domain: KAGVTQTPRYLIKTRGQQVTLSCSPISGHRSVSWYQQTPGQGLQFLFEYFSETQRNKGNFPGRFSGRQFSNSRSEMNVSTLELGDSALYLCASSAGRSGLDTEAFFGQGTRLTVV.

At least ten counts were recorded for this clonotype. CDR3 sequence reads: CASSLRGDSYEQYF. As DNA, the CDR3 is TGTGCCAGCAGCTTACGAGGGGACTCCTACGAGCAGTACTTC. The chain recombines TRBV11-3 with TRBJ2-7; D may correspond to TRBD1 or TRBD2 (5 bases each). The CDR3 length is 14 residues. V lost 2 bases and J 0 bases, leaving 8 bases between the germline ends. CDR1 is SGHNT, CDR2 YENEEA, per germline. Full variable domain (missing parts from reference TRBV11-3 and TRBJ2-7): EAGVVQSPRYKIIEKKQPVAFWCNPISGHNTLYWYLQNLGQGPELLIRYENEEAVDDSQLPKDRFSAERLKGVDSTLKIQPAELGDSAVYLCASSLRGDSYEQYFGPGTRLTVT.

The chain employs TRBV6-1 and TRBJ1-1; TRBD1 aligns across 9 bases. The CDR3 consists of 10 residues. The junction had 5 bases not matched to a gene; V was cut back by 10 bases and J by 11 bases. The V gene's germline CDR1 is MNHNS and CDR2 SASEGT. The CDR3 here is CATGDRVAFF. CDR3 in DNA: TGTGCCACCGGGGACAGGGTGGCTTTCTTT.

There are many counts of this clonotype. J is TRBJ2-7 and V is TRBV28; TRBD2 might be the D (5 bases). V was pared by 8 bases and J by 6 bases, with 17 bases between. Germline V gene data show CDR1 as MDHEN and CDR2 as SYDVKM. This CDR3 region has 13 residues. The DNA for the CDR3 is TGTGCCAGCCGCCCAGAGACCCGGGGCGAGCAGTACTTC. Amino acid sequence: CASRPETRGEQYF.

Many counts were recorded for this clonotype. The V and J genes are TRBV30 and TRBJ2-1, with 7 bases matching TRBD2. V gave up 0 bases and J gave up 15 bases; unmatched junction bases: 5. The CDR3 extends over 11 amino acids. Per germline, CDR1 GTSNPN and CDR2 SVGIG (reference sequence). In DNA form, the CDR3 reads TGTGCCTGGAGTGTCAAAGCGGGATGGTTCTTC. Translation gives CAWSVKAGWFF.

CDR3 in DNA: TGTGCCAGCAGTCGGGACTTCTGGGAGCAGTTCTTC. Translated: CASSRDFWEQFF. The V and J genes are TRBV2 and TRBJ2-1; a possible D gene is TRBD2 (6 bases). This CDR3 is 12 amino acids long. V dropped 5 bases and J dropped 10 bases, with 12 bases sitting between them. Germline loops: CDR1 SNHLY, CDR2 FYNNEI.

There are many counts of this clonotype. This sequence joins TRBV7-2 and TRBJ2-1; the D call may be TRBD1 or TRBD2 (7 bases each). The CDR3 sequence is 18 residues long. Trimming took 6 bases from V and 0 from J, leaving 21 bases between them. Germline V CDR1 and CDR2: SGHTA, FQGNSA. The CDR3 here is CASSPISTGEGSYNEQFF. The DNA for the CDR3 is TGTGCCAGCAGTCCGATCAGTACAGGGGAGGGCTCCTACAATGAGCAGTTCTTC. The full variable domain, in which reference TRBV7-2 and TRBJ2-1 provide the parts outside the CDR3, is GAGVSQSPSNKVTEKGKDVELRCDPISGHTALYWYRQSLGQGLEFLIYFQGNSAPDKSGLPSDRFSAERTGGSVSTLTIQRTQQEDSAVYLCASSPISTGEGSYNEQFFGPGTRLTVL.

V is TRBV9 and J is TRBJ2-1; 9 nucleotides match TRBD1. Trimming removed 2 bases from V and 6 bases from J; junction bases left unmatched: 6. This CDR3 is 15 amino acids long. The V gene's germline CDR1 is SGDLS and CDR2 YYNGEE. The CDR3 spells CASSVGQGYLNEQFF. DNA of the CDR3: TGTGCCAGCAGCGTCGGACAGGGGTATCTCAATGAGCAGTTCTTC. The entire variable domain, with the rest obtained from reference TRBV9 and TRBJ2-1, is as follows: DSGVTQTPKHLITATGQRVTLRCSPRSGDLSVYWYQQSLDQGLQFLIQYYNGEERAKGNILERFSAQQFPDLHSELNLSSLELGDSALYFCASSVGQGYLNEQFFGPGTRLTVL.